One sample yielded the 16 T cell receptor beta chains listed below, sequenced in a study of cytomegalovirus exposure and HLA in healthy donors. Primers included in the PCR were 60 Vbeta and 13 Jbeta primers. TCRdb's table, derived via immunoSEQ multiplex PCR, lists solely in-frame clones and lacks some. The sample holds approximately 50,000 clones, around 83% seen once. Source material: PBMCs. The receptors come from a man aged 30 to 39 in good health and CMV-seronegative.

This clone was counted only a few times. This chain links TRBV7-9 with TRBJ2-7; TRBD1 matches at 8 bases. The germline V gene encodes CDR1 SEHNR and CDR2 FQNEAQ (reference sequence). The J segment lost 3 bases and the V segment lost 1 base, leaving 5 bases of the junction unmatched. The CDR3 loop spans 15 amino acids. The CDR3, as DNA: TGTGCCAGCAGCTTAGGGACAGGGAGCGGCTACGAGCAGTACTTC. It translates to CASSLGTGSGYEQYF.

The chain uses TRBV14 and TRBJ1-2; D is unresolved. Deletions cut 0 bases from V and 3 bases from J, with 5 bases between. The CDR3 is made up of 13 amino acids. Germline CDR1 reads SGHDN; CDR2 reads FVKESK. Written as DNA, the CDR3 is TGTGCCAGCAGCCAAGATGGAGACTATGGCTACACCTTC. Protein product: CASSQDGDYGYTF.

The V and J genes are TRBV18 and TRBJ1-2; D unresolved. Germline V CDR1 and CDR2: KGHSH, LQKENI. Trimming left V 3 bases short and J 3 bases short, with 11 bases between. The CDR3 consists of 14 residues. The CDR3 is CASSPLGTDYGYTF. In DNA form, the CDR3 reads TGTGCCAGCTCACCTTTGGGCACAGACTATGGCTACACCTTC.

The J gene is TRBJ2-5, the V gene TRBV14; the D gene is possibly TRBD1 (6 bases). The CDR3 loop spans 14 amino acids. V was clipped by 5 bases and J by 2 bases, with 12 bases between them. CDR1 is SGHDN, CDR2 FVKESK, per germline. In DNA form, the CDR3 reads TGTGCCAGCAGCTTCAGGGACACTCAAGAGACCCAGTACTTC. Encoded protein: CASSFRDTQETQYF.

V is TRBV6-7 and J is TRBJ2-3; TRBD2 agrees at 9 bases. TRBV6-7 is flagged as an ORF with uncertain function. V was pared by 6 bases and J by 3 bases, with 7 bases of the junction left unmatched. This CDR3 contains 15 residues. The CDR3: CASSTGLAGTDTQYF. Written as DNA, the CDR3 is TGTGCCAGCAGCACGGGACTAGCCGGTACAGATACGCAGTATTTT.

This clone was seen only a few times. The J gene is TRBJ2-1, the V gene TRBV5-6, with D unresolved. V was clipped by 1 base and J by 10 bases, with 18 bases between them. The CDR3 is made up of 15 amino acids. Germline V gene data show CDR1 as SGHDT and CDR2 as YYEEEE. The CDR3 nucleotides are TGTGCCAGCAGCTTGATCCTAGGCCAGTGGTACGAGCAGTTCTTC. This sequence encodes CASSLILGQWYEQFF.

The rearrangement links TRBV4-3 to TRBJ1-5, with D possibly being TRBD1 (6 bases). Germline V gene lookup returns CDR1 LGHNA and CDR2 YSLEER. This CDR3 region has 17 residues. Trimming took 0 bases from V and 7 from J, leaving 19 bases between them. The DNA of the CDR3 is TGCGCCAGCAGCCAAGATCCCCCGGGGGAGGGGGGCCAGCCCCAGCATTTT. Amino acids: CASSQDPPGEGGQPQHF.

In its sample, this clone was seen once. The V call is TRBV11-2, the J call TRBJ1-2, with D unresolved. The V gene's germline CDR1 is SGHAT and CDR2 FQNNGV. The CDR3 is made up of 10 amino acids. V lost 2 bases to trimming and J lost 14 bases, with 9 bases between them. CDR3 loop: CASSLRRVTF. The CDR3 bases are TGTGCCAGCAGCTTAAGGAGGGTAACCTTC.

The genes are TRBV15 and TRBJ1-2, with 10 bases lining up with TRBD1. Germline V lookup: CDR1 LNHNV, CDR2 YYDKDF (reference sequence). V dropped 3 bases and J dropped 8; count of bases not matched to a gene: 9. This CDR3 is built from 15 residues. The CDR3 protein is CATSSDRDRGLGYTF. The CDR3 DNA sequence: TGTGCCACCAGCAGTGACCGGGACAGGGGATTAGGCTACACCTTC.

CDR3 in DNA: TGTGCCAGCAGCTTTGAACCGGAGCCCGAGCAGTACTTC. Protein: CASSFEPEPEQYF. The J gene is TRBJ2-5, the V gene TRBV5-4, with D hard to call. The J call is doubtful: the DNA matches TRBJ2-7 better. CDR1 is SGHNT and CDR2 is YYREEE in the germline V gene (reference sequence). The CDR3 spans 13 residues.

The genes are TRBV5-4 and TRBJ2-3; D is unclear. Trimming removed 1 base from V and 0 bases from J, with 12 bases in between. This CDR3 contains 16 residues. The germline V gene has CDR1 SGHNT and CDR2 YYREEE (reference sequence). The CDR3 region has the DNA TGTGCCAGCAGCTTGCTAGGCAGTACTAGCACAGATACGCAGTATTTT. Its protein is CASSLLGSTSTDTQYF.

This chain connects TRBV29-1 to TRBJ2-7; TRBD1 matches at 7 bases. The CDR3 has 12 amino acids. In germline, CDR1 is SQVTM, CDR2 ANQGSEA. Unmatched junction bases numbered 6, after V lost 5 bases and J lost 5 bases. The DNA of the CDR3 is TGCAGCGTTCTAGAGGGGGCAAACGAGCAGTACTTC. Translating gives CSVLEGANEQYF.

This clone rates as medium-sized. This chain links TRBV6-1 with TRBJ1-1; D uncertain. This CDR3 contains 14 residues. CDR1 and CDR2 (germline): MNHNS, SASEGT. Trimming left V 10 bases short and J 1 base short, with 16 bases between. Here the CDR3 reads CAIEEGGGNTEAFF. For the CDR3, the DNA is TGTGCCATCGAGGAAGGAGGCGGGAACACTGAAGCTTTCTTT.

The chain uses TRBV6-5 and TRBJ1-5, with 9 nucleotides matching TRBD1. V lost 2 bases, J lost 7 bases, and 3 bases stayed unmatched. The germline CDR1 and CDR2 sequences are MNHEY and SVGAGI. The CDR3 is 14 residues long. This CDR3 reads CASSYRTGEQPQHF. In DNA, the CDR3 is TGTGCCAGCAGTTACCGGACAGGGGAACAGCCCCAGCATTTT.

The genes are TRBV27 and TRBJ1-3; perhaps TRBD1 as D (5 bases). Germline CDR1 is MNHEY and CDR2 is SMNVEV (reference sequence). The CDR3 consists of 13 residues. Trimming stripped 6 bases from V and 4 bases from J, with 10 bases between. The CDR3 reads CASSPRAGNTIYF. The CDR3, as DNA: TGTGCCAGCAGCCCCAGGGCAGGAAACACCATATATTTT.

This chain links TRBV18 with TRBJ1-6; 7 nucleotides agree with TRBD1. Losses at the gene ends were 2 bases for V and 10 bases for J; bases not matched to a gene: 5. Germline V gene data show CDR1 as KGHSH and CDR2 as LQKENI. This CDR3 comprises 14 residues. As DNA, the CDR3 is TGTGCCAGCTCACCAGAGACAGGGACATCACCCCTCCACTTT. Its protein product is CASSPETGTSPLHF.